The 11 T cell receptor beta chains given below trace back to one sample, sequenced in a study of siplizumab effects on memory and regulatory T cells. Here immunoSEQ multiplex PCR was the method, and the copy in TCRdb shows in-frame clones only, minus some. The table lists 90,000 to 110,000 clones, roughly 94% of them singletons. Sequenced sample: Tregs sorted from blood. Receptors originate from a human donor in good health.

The rearrangement uses TRBV7-9 and TRBJ1-2, with D hard to call. The CDR3 is made up of 12 amino acids. Deletions cut 2 bases from V and 9 bases from J, with 10 bases between. CDR1 and CDR2 from the germline V gene are SEHNR and FQNEAQ (reference sequence). In DNA, the CDR3 is TGTGCCAGCAGCTTATGGGTAGGGAGCTACACCTTC. It specifies CASSLWVGSYTF.

The chain is built from TRBV5-1 and TRBJ2-7; D is perhaps TRBD1 (6 bases). Germline values: CDR1 SGHRS, CDR2 YFSETQ. There are 14 residues in the CDR3. The V gene lost 4 bases and the J gene lost 2 bases, with 13 bases spanning the gap. CDR3 protein: CASSLQGTAYEQYF. The CDR3 region has the DNA TGCGCCAGCAGCCTTCAGGGGACCGCCTACGAGCAGTACTTC.

The rearrangement links TRBV5-1 to TRBJ1-1; D is possibly TRBD1 (5 bases). V shed 3 bases and J shed 1 base, with 7 bases lying between them. The germline CDR1 and CDR2 sequences are SGHRS and YFSETQ. CDR3 length: 13 amino acids. CDR3: CASSSRGNTEAFF. CDR3 coding DNA: TGCGCCAGCAGCTCAAGGGGGAACACTGAAGCTTTCTTT. Using reference TRBV5-1 and TRBJ1-1 for the parts outside the CDR3, the full variable domain is KAGVTQTPRYLIKTRGQQVTLSCSPISGHRSVSWYQQTPGQGLQFLFEYFSETQRNKGNFPGRFSGRQFSNSRSEMNVSTLELGDSALYLCASSSRGNTEAFFGQGTRLTVV.

The rearrangement links TRBV27 to TRBJ1-6; D is perhaps TRBD1 (6 bases). The CDR3 covers 14 residues. V lost 6 bases, J lost 6 bases, and 12 bases lay in between. Germline loops: CDR1 MNHEY, CDR2 SMNVEV (reference sequence). This CDR3 reads CASSGGGSNSPLHF. The CDR3 region has the DNA TGTGCCAGCAGCGGGGGCGGTTCTAATTCACCCCTCCACTTT.

The V call is TRBV27, the J call TRBJ1-4; possible D gene TRBD1, 5 bases. The germline V gene has CDR1 MNHEY and CDR2 SMNVEV (reference sequence). The V end lost 3 bases, the J end lost 2 bases, and 7 bases lay between the germline ends. The CDR3 runs 14 residues. CDR3 in DNA: TGTGCCAGCAGTTTCTGGGGGACTAATGAAAAACTGTTTTTT. It is translated as CASSFWGTNEKLFF.

This rearrangement joins TRBV4-1 to TRBJ2-7, with 7 bases matching TRBD1. The CDR3 length is 13 residues. CDR1 is MGHRA, CDR2 YSYEKL, per germline. Losses at the gene ends were 2 bases for V and 5 bases for J; bases not matched to a gene: 3. The CDR3 coding sequence is TGCGCCAGCAGCCAACCAGGGGGTCACGAGCAGTACTTC. Protein: CASSQPGGHEQYF.

This clone was counted only a few times. The chain links TRBV5-1 to TRBJ1-1; TRBD1 might be the D (5 bases). The CDR3 sequence is 14 residues long. In germline, CDR1 is SGHRS, CDR2 YFSETQ. Trimming stripped 4 bases from V and 4 bases from J, with 14 bases between. This CDR3 is CASSPGTSGTEAFF. The CDR3 coding sequence is TGCGCCAGCAGCCCAGGGACCAGCGGCACTGAAGCTTTCTTT.

The gene calls are TRBV30 and TRBJ1-1; D may be TRBD1 (6 bases). Trimming cost V 8 bases and J 8 bases, with 24 bases left between them. CDR1 and CDR2 (germline): GTSNPN, SVGIG (reference sequence). There are 14 residues in the CDR3. The CDR3: CAGSRDTGRKEAFF. The DNA of the CDR3 is TGTGCCGGTTCGCGGGACACGGGTCGAAAAGAAGCTTTCTTT.

This chain links TRBV5-6 with TRBJ2-1; a possible D gene is TRBD2 (5 bases). Germline V gene lookup returns CDR1 SGHDT and CDR2 YYEEEE. This CDR3 comprises 12 residues. The germline V and J ends were trimmed by 0 bases and 9 bases, with 7 bases remaining between them. CDR3 loop: CASSLGRGEQFF. CDR3 bases: TGTGCCAGCAGCTTGGGTCGGGGTGAGCAGTTCTTC.

The rearrangement joins TRBV5-5 to TRBJ1-2, with TRBD1 matching 8 bases. Germline V CDR1 and CDR2: SGHKS, YYEKEE (reference sequence). With V trimmed by 5 bases and J by 2 bases, 8 bases remained unmatched. This CDR3 has 15 residues. The CDR3 bases are TGTGCCAGCAGTCCCTTCGGACAGGGCAACTATGGCTACACCTTC. Translating it yields CASSPFGQGNYGYTF.

By frequency in the sample, this clone is medium-sized. V is TRBV11-2 and J is TRBJ2-7; tentatively, D is TRBD1 (5 bases). CDR1 is SGHAT, CDR2 FQNNGV, per germline. V was cut by 5 bases and J by 6 bases, with 14 bases left in between. The length of the CDR3 is 13 residues. The chain's CDR3 is CASSRAGPFEQYF. The CDR3 DNA sequence: TGTGCCAGCAGCCGAGCAGGGCCCTTCGAGCAGTACTTC.